These 23 T cell receptor beta chains share one sample of origin, sequenced in a study of vaccination and CD4 T cells after COVID-19 (dated by TCRdb to between 2022 and 2023). In the paper's terms, the treatment or condition label means: roughly 11-day PBMC culture with coronavirus spike peptide pools or control peptides (ViraFEST assay). The method behind the library was PCR. These reads were obtained on an Illumina iSeq 100. DNA from cultured CD4+ T cells underwent TCR sequencing with the Oncomine TCR Beta short-read assay at the Johns Hopkins FTIC core. TCRdb redid the processing of the public reads, applying fastp at Q25 and MiXCR, and retained in-frame beta chains. Rows with one shared CDR3 protein collapse into an entry with the most common genes and DNA. For this sample there are 20,000 or so distinct CDR3 sequences; less than 35% appear just once. The leading ten clones occupy 12% of the sample.

No antigen has been assigned to these receptors. Sequencing input: cultured CD4+ T cells from blood. The receptors here all came from a human donor with COVID-19.

V gene TRBV6-1 combines with J gene TRBJ1-2; TRBD1 aligns across 9 bases. In germline, CDR1 is MNHNS, CDR2 SASEGT. V was clipped by 3 bases and J by 5 bases; unmatched bases: 10. The CDR3 extends over 16 amino acids. CDR3: CASSDTGTGSLYGYTF. The CDR3 coding sequence is TGTGCCAGCAGTGATACCGGGACAGGGAGCCTTTATGGCTACACCTTC.

V usage is TRBV2 and J usage is TRBJ1-3, with 7 bases matching TRBD1. This CDR3 has 12 residues. With V trimmed by 9 bases and J by 3 bases, 2 bases remained unmatched. CDR1 is SNHLY, CDR2 FYNNEI, per germline. The CDR3 DNA sequence: TGTGCCAGAGGACAGGTTGGAAACACCATATATTTT. Translation gives CARGQVGNTIYF.

This clonotype was observed a few times. The V call is TRBV2, the J call TRBJ1-5; 9 bases align to TRBD1. This CDR3 region has 15 residues. Losses at the gene ends were 7 bases for V and 2 bases for J; bases not matched to a gene: 6. Per the germline V gene, CDR1 is SNHLY and CDR2 is FYNNEI. The CDR3, as DNA: TGTGCCAGCATGGGGACAGGGCGTGGCAATCAGCCCCAGCATTTT. Translation: CASMGTGRGNQPQHF.

This clonotype was found a few times. The rearrangement uses TRBV4-1 and TRBJ1-2, with D possibly matching TRBD1 (6 bases). V was pared by 4 bases and J by 7 bases, with 19 bases between. Germline V gene data show CDR1 as MGHRA and CDR2 as YSYEKL. The CDR3 consists of 15 residues. This CDR3 reads CASSPPPGARGGYTF. CDR3 nucleotide sequence: TGCGCCAGCAGCCCGCCTCCGGGGGCCCGAGGTGGCTACACCTTC.

V gene TRBV6-4 combines with J gene TRBJ2-1, with D maybe TRBD2 (5 bases). Trimming shortened V by 6 bases and J by 6 bases, and 24 bases separated the two germline ends. The CDR3 is 17 residues long. Per the germline V gene, CDR1 is MRHNA and CDR2 is SNTAGT. This CDR3 reads CASRPPLGRQFRNEQFF. The CDR3 nucleotides read TGTGCCAGCAGACCGCCACTAGGGAGACAATTCCGCAATGAGCAGTTCTTC.

This clonotype was detected a few times. The genes are TRBV2 and TRBJ1-2, with TRBD1 matching over 10 bases. Germline values: CDR1 SNHLY, CDR2 FYNNEI. V gave up 6 bases and J gave up 8 bases; unmatched junction bases: 6. CDR3 size: 13 residues. The chain's CDR3 is CASRMGQGIGYTF. DNA for the CDR3: TGTGCCAGCAGAATGGGACAGGGGATCGGCTACACCTTC.

This clonotype rates as medium-sized. The V call is TRBV7-2, the J call TRBJ2-5; D is ambiguous. The CDR3 covers 13 residues. Trimming stripped 10 bases from V and 4 bases from J, with 16 bases between. CDR1 and CDR2 from the germline V gene are SGHTA and FQGNSA. The CDR3 reads CATARSRAETQYF. CDR3 coding DNA: TGTGCCACCGCGCGGAGTAGGGCAGAGACCCAGTACTTC.

This clonotype was counted a single time. V is TRBV14 and J is TRBJ2-7; TRBD2 matches 7 bases. The CDR3 covers 16 residues. The V and J ends lost 0 bases and 3 bases, in that order; junction bases with no gene match: 8. The V gene's germline CDR1 is SGHDN and CDR2 FVKESK. DNA for the CDR3: TGTGCCAGCAGCCAAGAGGGAGGGCCCCTATTCTACGAGCAGTACTTC. Amino acid sequence: CASSQEGGPLFYEQYF.

The chain combines TRBV5-1 with TRBJ2-5, with 14 bases matching TRBD2. Germline V gene sequence: CDR1 SGHRS, CDR2 YFSETQ. This CDR3 has 18 amino acids. V trimming: 0 bases; J trimming: 0 bases; junction bases outside the gene matches: 4. In nucleotides, the CDR3 is TGCGCCAGCAGCTTGGAATGGACTAGCGGGGGGTACCAAGAGACCCAGTACTTC. Translated, it gives CASSLEWTSGGYQETQYF.

The rearrangement joins TRBV7-2 to TRBJ1-5, with D unresolved. The V end lost 4 bases, the J end lost 4 bases, and 5 bases lay between the germline ends. The germline V gene encodes CDR1 SGHTA and CDR2 FQGNSA. This CDR3 is 12 amino acids long. Here the CDR3 DNA reads TGTGCCAGCAGCTCCTTAAATCAGCCCCAGCATTTT. Translation gives CASSSLNQPQHF.

This clonotype was counted only a few times. This chain links TRBV7-6 with TRBJ1-2; a possible D gene is TRBD1 (6 bases). Germline CDR1 SGHVS, CDR2 FNYEAQ. Between the trimmed V and J ends, which lost 5 bases and 4 bases, there was a span of 17 bases. The CDR3 is 15 amino acids. CDR3 in DNA: TGTGCCAGCAGCCCCGCGGGGGCTTCGGGCTATGGCTACACCTTC. This translates into CASSPAGASGYGYTF.

This clonotype appeared a few times. CDR3 nucleotides: TGTGCCAGTAGTATAGACGGGACAGGGGATCAGCCCCAGCATTTT. This translates into CASSIDGTGDQPQHF. The rearrangement joins TRBV19 to TRBJ1-5; 10 bases are shared with TRBD1. V trimming: 0 bases; J trimming: 5 bases; junction bases outside the gene matches: 1. Germline CDR1 reads LNHDA; CDR2 reads SQIVND (reference sequence). This CDR3 is 15 amino acids long. The variable domain in full, with the rest retrieved from reference TRBV19 and TRBJ1-5, is DGGITQSPKYLFRKEGQNVTLSCEQNLNHDAMYWYRQDPGQGLRLIYYSQIVNDFQKGDIAEGYSVSREKKESFPLTVTSAQKNPTAFYLCASSIDGTGDQPQHFGDGTRLSIL.

J is TRBJ2-3 and V is TRBV5-8; a possible D gene is TRBD1 (5 bases). The germline V gene has CDR1 SGHTS and CDR2 YDEGEE. CDR3 size: 15 residues. V gave up 4 bases and J gave up 2 bases, with 14 bases separating them. The CDR3, as DNA: TGTGCCAGCAGCCAAGGACATTCGATCACAGATACGCAGTATTTT. Its protein is CASSQGHSITDTQYF.

This clonotype is medium-sized by share. The V call is TRBV15, the J call TRBJ1-5; no clear D. Germline V gene lookup returns CDR1 LNHNV and CDR2 YYDKDF (reference sequence). The ends were cut back, 1 base at V and 7 bases at J, with 11 bases in the middle. The CDR3 contains 14 residues. The CDR3 sequence: CATSRAGFQQPQHF. The CDR3 coding sequence is TGTGCCACCAGCAGAGCGGGGTTTCAACAGCCCCAGCATTTT.

The sample holds a few counts of this clonotype. This rearrangement joins TRBV6-1 to TRBJ2-2; 8 nucleotides agree with TRBD2. CDR1 is MNHNS, CDR2 SASEGT, per germline. This CDR3 spans 14 amino acids. V trimming: 6 bases; J trimming: 3 bases; junction bases outside the gene matches: 3. The CDR3 DNA reads as TGTGCCAGCAGGGCGGGAGGCGACACCGGGGAGCTGTTTTTT. Translating gives CASRAGGDTGELFF.

The CDR3 here is CASSARRFGSYEQYF. Here the CDR3 DNA reads TGTGCCAGTAGTGCTCGCCGTTTTGGTTCCTACGAGCAGTACTTC. The J gene is TRBJ2-7, the V gene TRBV19, with D unclear. The CDR3 has 15 amino acids. Germline V CDR1 and CDR2: LNHDA, SQIVND (reference sequence). Trimming cost V 5 bases and J 1 base, with 15 bases left between them.

The genes are TRBV4-2 and TRBJ2-1, with 12 bases lining up with TRBD2. The CDR3 consists of 16 residues. Germline V CDR1 and CDR2: LGHNA, YNFKEQ. V dropped 0 bases and J dropped 10; count of bases not matched to a gene: 7. CDR3 residues: CASSQDSLAGGREQFF. As DNA, the CDR3 is TGTGCCAGCAGCCAAGACTCGCTAGCGGGGGGGCGAGAGCAGTTCTTC.

This clonotype was seen only a few times. The chain joins TRBV28 to TRBJ1-5; the match to TRBD1 covers 11 bases. V was pared by 8 bases and J by 6 bases, with 12 bases of the junction left unmatched. The CDR3 extends over 16 amino acids. The V gene's germline CDR1 is MDHEN and CDR2 SYDVKM. The CDR3 here is CASWPGTGGPSQPQHF. CDR3 sequence (DNA): TGTGCCAGCTGGCCCGGGACAGGGGGACCCAGTCAGCCCCAGCATTTT. Supplemented by reference TRBV28 and TRBJ1-5, the full variable domain reads DVKVTQSSRYLVKRTGEKVFLECVQDMDHENMFWYRQDPGLGLRLIYFSYDVKMKEKGDIPEGYSVSREKKERFSLILESASTNQTSMYLCASWPGTGGPSQPQHFGDGTRLSIL.

Only a few counts were recorded for this clonotype. The chain recombines TRBV20-1 with TRBJ1-5; D remains unclear. The ends were cut back, 3 bases at V and 4 bases at J, with 10 bases in the middle. The CDR3 is made up of 13 amino acids. The germline gives CDR1 DFQATT, CDR2 SNEGSKA (reference sequence). CDR3 protein: CSASQGMNQPQHF. The CDR3 nucleotides read TGCAGTGCTAGTCAAGGGATGAATCAGCCCCAGCATTTT.

The chain couples TRBV15 to TRBJ1-6; D not certain. The CDR3 has 16 amino acids. Trimming removed 3 bases from V and 6 bases from J, with 15 bases in between. Germline-derived CDR1 and CDR2 are LNHNV and YYDKDF (reference sequence). CDR3 nucleotides: TGTGCCACCAGCAGCCAACCCTCCGGGTTTAATTCACCCCTCCACTTT. Amino acids: CATSSQPSGFNSPLHF.

The genes are TRBV12-3 or TRBV12-4 and TRBJ2-5; 7 bases are shared with TRBD1. V shed 3 bases, J shed 5 bases, and the junction held 9 bases outside the gene matches. The CDR3 has 15 residues. The CDR3 DNA is TGTGCCAGCAGTTTCTCCGGGACAGCGAAGGAGACCCAGTACTTC. It is translated as CASSFSGTAKETQYF.

The genes are TRBV12-3 or TRBV12-4 and TRBJ1-5; D gene uncertain. CDR3 length equals 11 residues. Trimming left V 6 bases short and J 4 bases short, with 4 bases between. CDR3 in amino acids: CASRTNQPQHF. For the CDR3, the DNA is TGTGCCAGCAGGACAAATCAGCCCCAGCATTTT.

The table lists this clonotype with a count of one. V is TRBV12-3 or TRBV12-4 and J is TRBJ2-5, with D perhaps TRBD1 or TRBD2 (6 bases each). Trimming pared 7 bases from V and 5 bases from J, leaving 23 bases between. This CDR3 is 16 amino acids long. CDR3 sequence reads: CASTPRGTRPSETQYF. DNA for the CDR3: TGTGCCAGCACCCCCCGGGGGACACGACCATCGGAGACCCAGTACTTC.